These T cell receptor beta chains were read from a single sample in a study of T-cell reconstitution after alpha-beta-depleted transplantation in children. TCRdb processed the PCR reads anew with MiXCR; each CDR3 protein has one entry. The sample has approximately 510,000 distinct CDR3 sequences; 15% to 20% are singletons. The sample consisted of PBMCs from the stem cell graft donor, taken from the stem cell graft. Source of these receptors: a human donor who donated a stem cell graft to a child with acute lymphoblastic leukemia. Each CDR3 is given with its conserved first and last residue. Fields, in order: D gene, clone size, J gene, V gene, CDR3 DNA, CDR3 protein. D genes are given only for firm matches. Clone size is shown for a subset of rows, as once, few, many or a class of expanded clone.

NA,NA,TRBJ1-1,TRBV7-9,TGTGCCAGCAGATCGGGGGGGGGCAACACTGAAGCTTTCTTT,CASRSGGGNTEAFF
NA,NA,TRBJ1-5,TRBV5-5,TGTGCCAGCAGCCCTGACGAGGGAAATAGCAATCAGCCCCAGCATTTT,CASSPDEGNSNQPQHF
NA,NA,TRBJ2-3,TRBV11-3,TGTGCCAGCAGCTTTGGCGTTCTCGGCAGAAGCACAGATACGCAGTATTTT,CASSFGVLGRSTDTQYF
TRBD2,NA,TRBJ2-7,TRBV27,TGTGCCAGCAGTCCCACTAGCGGGAGATTATTCGAGCAGTACTTC,CASSPTSGRLFEQYF
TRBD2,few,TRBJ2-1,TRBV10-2,TGCGCCAGCAGGCTAGCGGGAGTTGAGCAGTTCTTC,CASRLAGVEQFF
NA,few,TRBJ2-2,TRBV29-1,TGCAGCGGCCAGGGAAGGGCGAACACCGGGGAGCTGTTTTTT,CSGQGRANTGELFF
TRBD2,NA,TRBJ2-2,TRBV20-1,TGCAGTGGGGGAGGGCCCACCGGGGAGCTGTTTTTT,CSGGGPTGELFF
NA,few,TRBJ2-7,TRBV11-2,TGTGCCAGCAGCTTCTCCGGGTGGAGTTACGAGCAGTACTTC,CASSFSGWSYEQYF
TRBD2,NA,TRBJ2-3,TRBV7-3,TGTGCCAGCAGCTTAACCCCAACTAGCGGGATCACAGATACGCAGTATTTT,CASSLTPTSGITDTQYF
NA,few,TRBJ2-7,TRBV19,TGTGCCAGTACGTTTAGGTCTAGCAGTAGCTACGAGCAGTACTTC,CASTFRSSSSYEQYF
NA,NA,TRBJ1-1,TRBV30,TGTGCCTGGATAAGGGGGACTGAAGCTTTCTTT,CAWIRGTEAFF
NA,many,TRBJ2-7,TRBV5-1,TGCGCCAGCAGCTTGTACGGGGTACCCTACGAGCAGTACTTC,CASSLYGVPYEQYF
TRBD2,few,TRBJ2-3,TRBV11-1,TGTGCCAGCAGCTTAGTCCCTAGCGGGAGGAACGGGGGCACAGATACGCAGTATTTT,CASSLVPSGRNGGTDTQYF
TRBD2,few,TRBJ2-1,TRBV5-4,TGTGCCAGCAGCTCAGGACTAGCGGTTACCGAAGACAATGAGCAGTTCTTC,CASSSGLAVTEDNEQFF
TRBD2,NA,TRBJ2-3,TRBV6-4,TGTGCCAGCAGTGACCCGGGACTAGCGGGCACAGATACGCAGTATTTT,CASSDPGLAGTDTQYF
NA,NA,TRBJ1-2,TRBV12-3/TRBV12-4,TGTGCCAGCAGTTTAGCTCCGGAGAACTATGGCTACACCTTC,CASSLAPENYGYTF
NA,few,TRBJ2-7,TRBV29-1,TGCAGCGTTCGGGACGGTGGACCCGAGCAGTACTTC,CSVRDGGPEQYF
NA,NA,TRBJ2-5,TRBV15,TGTGCCACCAGCAGCACCCCGGGACTGGCGCCAGAGACCCAGTACTTC,CATSSTPGLAPETQYF
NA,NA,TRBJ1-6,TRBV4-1,TGCGCCAGCAGCCAAGATTTAGAATCACCCCTCCACTTT,CASSQDLESPLHF
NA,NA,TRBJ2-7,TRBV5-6,TGTGCCAGCAGCTTGGCTGCGTTACCCTACGAGCAGTACTTC,CASSLAALPYEQYF
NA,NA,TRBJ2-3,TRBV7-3,TGTGCCAGCAGCTTAATCCTTTCGGATACGCAGTATTTT,CASSLILSDTQYF
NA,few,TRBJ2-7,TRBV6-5,TGTGCCAGCAGTTACTTTGAGGCCTCCTACGAGCAGTACTTC,CASSYFEASYEQYF
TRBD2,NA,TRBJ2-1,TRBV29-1,TGCAGGAAGAGTCTAGCGGGAGGCGGCAACTCCTACAATGAGCAGTTCTTC,CRKSLAGGGNSYNEQFF
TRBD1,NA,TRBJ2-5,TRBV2,TGTGCCAGCAGGGTGGACAGGGGGGGAGAGACCCAGTACTTC,CASRVDRGGETQYF
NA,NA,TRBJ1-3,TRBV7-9,TGTGCCAGCAGCTTAGTCAGGCCCTCTGGAAACACCATATATTTT,CASSLVRPSGNTIYF
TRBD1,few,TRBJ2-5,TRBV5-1,TGCGCCAGCGGTGAAGGACAGGGGGTACGAGAGACCCAGTACTTC,CASGEGQGVRETQYF
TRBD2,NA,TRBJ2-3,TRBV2,TGTGCCAGCAGGGAAGCGGGGGCAGGCACAGATACGCAGTATTTT,CASREAGAGTDTQYF
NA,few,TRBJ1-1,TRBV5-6,TGTGCCAGCAGCTTGGCCCTTGGCAGGGTCGCGACTGAAGCTTTCTTT,CASSLALGRVATEAFF
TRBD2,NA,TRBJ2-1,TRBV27,TGTGCCAGCGAGGCGGGAGGGGGCTCCTACAATGAGCAGTTCTTC,CASEAGGGSYNEQFF
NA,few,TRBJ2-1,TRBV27,TGTGCCAGCAGTTTATCAGGGTTCCATGAGCAGTTCTTC,CASSLSGFHEQFF
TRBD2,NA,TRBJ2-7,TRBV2,TGTGCCAGCAACGTAGCGGGAGGCCTTGGGGAGCAGTACTTC,CASNVAGGLGEQYF
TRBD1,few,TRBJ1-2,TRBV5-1,TGCGCCAGCAGCGAGGGACAGCTCTATGGCTACACCTTC,CASSEGQLYGYTF
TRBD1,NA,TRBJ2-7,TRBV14,TGTGCCAGCAGCCAGGACAGGGGGCCGACCTACGAGCAGTACTTC,CASSQDRGPTYEQYF
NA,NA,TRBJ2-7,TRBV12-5,TGTGCTAGTGGTTTGGAAGGCTCCTACGAGCAGTACTTC,CASGLEGSYEQYF
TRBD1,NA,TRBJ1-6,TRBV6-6,TGTGCCAGCTTTGACACAGGGGGCGGATGGAGTTCACCCCTCCACTTT,CASFDTGGGWSSPLHF
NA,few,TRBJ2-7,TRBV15,TGTGCCACCAGCAGAACCCAAAGCCCCTACGAGCAGTACTTC,CATSRTQSPYEQYF
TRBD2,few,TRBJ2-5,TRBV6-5,TGTGCCAGCGGTACTAGCGGGAGGATAGAGACCCAGTACTTC,CASGTSGRIETQYF
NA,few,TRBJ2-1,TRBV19,TGTGCCAGTAGCCTCGGGACTCAGCAGGATGAGCAGTTCTTC,CASSLGTQQDEQFF
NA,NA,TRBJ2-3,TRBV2,TGTGCCTCCCAGGGGCTGGCCACAGATACGCAGTATTTT,CASQGLATDTQYF
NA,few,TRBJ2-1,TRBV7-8,TGTGCCAGCAGCTTAGTTGGAGGGGGTTTATACAATGAGCAGTTCTTC,CASSLVGGGLYNEQFF
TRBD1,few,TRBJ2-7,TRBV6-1,TGTGCCAGCAGGACCGGGACAGGGGATTACGAGCAGTACTTC,CASRTGTGDYEQYF
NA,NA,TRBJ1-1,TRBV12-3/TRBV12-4,TGTGCCAGCAGTTTAGGGGTTGCTGAAGCTTTCTTT,CASSLGVAEAFF
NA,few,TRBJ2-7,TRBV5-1,TGCGCCAGCAGCTTGAGACAGGTTGGGTACGAGCAGTACTTC,CASSLRQVGYEQYF
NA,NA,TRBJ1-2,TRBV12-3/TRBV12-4,TGTGCCAGCAGTTTCGACCGGGGGCTAGGGGGCTACACCTTC,CASSFDRGLGGYTF
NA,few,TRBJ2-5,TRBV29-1,TGCAGCGTTGAACGTTCGGGGAGGATGGAGACCCAGTACTTC,CSVERSGRMETQYF
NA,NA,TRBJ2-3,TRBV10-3,TGTGCCATCAGTGTCAGCACTAGCACAGATACGCAGTATTTT,CAISVSTSTDTQYF
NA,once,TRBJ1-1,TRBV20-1,TGCAGTGCGAGAAGACAAGTCCGGTTTTCGACCACTGAAGCTTTCTTT,CSARRQVRFSTTEAFF
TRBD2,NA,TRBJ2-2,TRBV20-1,TGCAGTGCCCCCGCGGGCGGGAGGGAGGCCGGGGAGCTGTTTTTT,CSAPAGGREAGELFF
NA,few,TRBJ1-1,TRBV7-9,TGTGCCAGCAGCTTGGCGACGGGACAAAATGAAGCTTTCTTT,CASSLATGQNEAFF